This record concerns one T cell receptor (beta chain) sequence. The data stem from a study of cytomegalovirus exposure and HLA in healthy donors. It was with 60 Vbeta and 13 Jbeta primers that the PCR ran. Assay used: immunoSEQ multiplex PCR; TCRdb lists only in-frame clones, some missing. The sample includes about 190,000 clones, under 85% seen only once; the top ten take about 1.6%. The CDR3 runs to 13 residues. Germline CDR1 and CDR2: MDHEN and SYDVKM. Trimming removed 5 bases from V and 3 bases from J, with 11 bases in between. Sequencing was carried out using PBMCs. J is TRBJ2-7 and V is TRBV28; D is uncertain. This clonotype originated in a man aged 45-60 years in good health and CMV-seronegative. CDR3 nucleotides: TGTGCCAGCAGTAATACAGCCAACTACGAGCAGTACTTC. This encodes CASSNTANYEQYF. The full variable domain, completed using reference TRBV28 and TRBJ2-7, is DVKVTQSSRYLVKRTGEKVFLECVQDMDHENMFWYRQDPGLGLRLIYFSYDVKMKEKGDIPEGYSVSREKKERFSLILESASTNQTSMYLCASSNTANYEQYFGPGTRLTVT.